This passage covers 32 T cell receptor beta chains from one sample sequenced in a study of somatic mutations in cytotoxic T cells in rheumatoid arthritis. Clones were read by immunoSEQ multiplex PCR, and TCRdb kept only the in-frame ones, dropping some. This sample has under 25,000 clones, with roughly nine tenths found just once. Sequenced sample: CD8+ T cells sorted from blood. Every receptor here comes from a man aged 35 to 55 in good health.

The count of this clone is one. The J gene is TRBJ2-3, the V gene TRBV4-3, with D perhaps TRBD1 or TRBD2 (5 bases each). V lost 0 bases, J lost 6 bases, and 19 bases lay in between. Germline V gene sequence: CDR1 LGHNA, CDR2 YSLEER. The length of the CDR3 is 17 residues. CDR3 DNA sequence: TGCGCCAGCAGCCAAGATTCTTTGGGACCCACCTCTGATACGCAGTATTTT. Translating gives CASSQDSLGPTSDTQYF.

A few counts support this clone. The genes are TRBV9 and TRBJ2-7, with TRBD2 identical over 11 bases. The CDR3 is 15 residues long. CDR1 is SGDLS, CDR2 YYNGEE, per germline. Trimming took 2 bases from V and 4 from J; bases not matched to a gene: 5. The CDR3 loop reads CASSVGTSGLYEQYF. CDR3 nucleotides: TGTGCCAGCAGCGTCGGGACTAGCGGCCTATACGAGCAGTACTTC.

This chain uses TRBV28 with TRBJ2-1; 10 positions agree with TRBD2. Trimming at V came to 5 bases and at J to 5 bases, leaving 3 bases not matched to a gene. This CDR3 has 14 residues. Germline V gives CDR1 MDHEN, CDR2 SYDVKM. The CDR3 loop reads CASSPSGSHNEQFF. Here the CDR3 DNA reads TGTGCCAGCAGTCCTAGCGGGAGTCACAATGAGCAGTTCTTC.

The V call is TRBV6-6, the J call TRBJ1-6; D not resolved. Trimming shortened V by 2 bases and J by 0 bases, and 8 bases separated the two germline ends. From germline, CDR1 is MNHNY and CDR2 SVGAGI (reference sequence). CDR3 length: 16 amino acids. CDR3 loop: CASSYGVSSYNSPLHF. CDR3 in DNA: TGTGCCAGCAGTTACGGAGTGAGCTCCTATAATTCACCCCTCCACTTT.

In its sample, this clone was seen once. This chain connects TRBV27 to TRBJ2-1; possible D gene TRBD2, 6 bases. The CDR3 consists of 14 residues. The ends were cut back, 2 bases at V and 4 bases at J, with 9 bases in the middle. Germline V gene sequence: CDR1 MNHEY, CDR2 SMNVEV (reference sequence). The CDR3 DNA is TGTGCCAGCAGTTTAAAAGCGGGTTACAATGAGCAGTTCTTC. This encodes CASSLKAGYNEQFF.

The chain carries TRBV7-2 and TRBJ2-4; 7 positions agree with TRBD2. This CDR3 contains 12 residues. Germline V gene data show CDR1 as SGHTA and CDR2 as FQGNSA. With 5 bases clipped from V and 6 bases from J, the junction kept 1 base outside the gene matches. The CDR3 DNA reads as TGTGCCAGCAGCCCGGGAGGAAACATTCAGTACTTC. Amino acids: CASSPGGNIQYF. The full variable domain, in which reference TRBV7-2 and TRBJ2-4 provide the parts outside the CDR3, is GAGVSQSPSNKVTEKGKDVELRCDPISGHTALYWYRQSLGQGLEFLIYFQGNSAPDKSGLPSDRFSAERTGGSVSTLTIQRTQQEDSAVYLCASSPGGNIQYFGAGTRLSVL.

This chain uses TRBV6-5 with TRBJ2-7; tentatively, D is TRBD1 (5 bases). Trimming pared 2 bases from V and 2 bases from J, leaving 7 bases between. Germline values: CDR1 MNHEY, CDR2 SVGAGI. The CDR3 runs to 13 residues. CDR3 nucleotide sequence: TGTGCCAGCAGTTACGCCAGGGCCTACGAGCAGTACTTC. Encoded protein: CASSYARAYEQYF.

The rearrangement uses TRBV27 and TRBJ1-1; TRBD1 is a possible D gene (6 bases). Trimming left V 9 bases short and J 4 bases short, with 21 bases between. The CDR3 consists of 15 residues. Germline V CDR1 and CDR2: MNHEY, SMNVEV (reference sequence). CDR3 DNA sequence: TGTGCCAGGGCGGATATTACAGGGACGGGCACTGAAGCTTTCTTT. The encoded protein is CARADITGTGTEAFF.

This clone has a handful of counts. V is TRBV2 and J is TRBJ2-1; 7 nucleotides align to TRBD1. Germline trimming cut 7 bases from V and 1 base from J; bases unmatched to any gene: 4. The CDR3 contains 14 residues. The V gene's germline CDR1 is SNHLY and CDR2 FYNNEI. CDR3 in amino acids: CASKDRISYNEQFF. The CDR3 DNA reads as TGTGCCAGCAAGGACAGGATATCCTACAATGAGCAGTTCTTC.

The chain carries TRBV4-3 and TRBJ2-1; D is possibly TRBD1 (6 bases). The V end was cut by 1 base, the J end by 9 bases, with 10 bases between. CDR3 length: 13 residues. The germline CDR1 and CDR2 sequences are LGHNA and YSLEER. The CDR3 loop is CASSQGPTGEQFF. The CDR3 DNA reads as TGCGCCAGCAGCCAAGGGCCGACAGGTGAGCAGTTCTTC.

A few counts support this clone. The V gene is TRBV11-2, the J gene TRBJ2-7; 9 bases agree with TRBD2. This CDR3 has 15 amino acids. V shed 6 bases and J 5 bases; nucleotides not matched to a gene: 11. Germline assignment: CDR1 SGHAT and CDR2 FQNNGV. Written as DNA, the CDR3 is TGTGCCAGCAGTTCCCTGGCGGGAGGGCCTCACGAGCAGTACTTC. It is translated as CASSSLAGGPHEQYF.

There are a few counts of this clone. This chain uses TRBV7-9 with TRBJ2-1, with D perhaps assigned TRBD1 or TRBD2 (6 bases each). Germline lookup yields CDR1 SEHNR and CDR2 FQNEAQ (reference sequence). Trimming took off 5 bases at V and 8 bases at J, with 16 bases between the two ends. This CDR3 region has 14 residues. CDR3 loop: CASSPLVGGHEQFF. The CDR3 region has the DNA TGTGCCAGCAGCCCGCTTGTCGGGGGCCATGAGCAGTTCTTC.

The chain uses TRBV6-6 and TRBJ2-7; D is possibly TRBD1 (5 bases). V was clipped by 4 bases and J by 3 bases, with 10 bases between them. CDR1 MNHNY and CDR2 SVGAGI come from the germline V gene (reference sequence). The length of the CDR3 is 13 residues. This CDR3 is CASSWGLGYEQYF. The CDR3 DNA reads as TGTGCCAGCAGTTGGGGCTTGGGCTACGAGCAGTACTTC.

The rearrangement links TRBV28 to TRBJ1-3; no reliable D call. Trimming pared 6 bases from V and 0 bases from J, leaving 15 bases between. Germline lookup yields CDR1 MDHEN and CDR2 SYDVKM. The CDR3 runs to 16 residues. CDR3 region: CASSLGGLSSGNTIYF. The CDR3 bases are TGTGCCAGCAGCCTTGGAGGGCTAAGCTCTGGAAACACCATATATTTT.

The J gene is TRBJ2-3, the V gene TRBV28; D unclear. V was pared by 7 bases and J by 0 bases, with 8 bases between. The CDR3 has 13 amino acids. Germline V lookup: CDR1 MDHEN, CDR2 SYDVKM. This chain's CDR3 is CASTFLSTDTQYF. In DNA form, the CDR3 reads TGTGCCAGCACGTTTTTAAGCACAGATACGCAGTATTTT.

The rearrangement uses TRBV27 and TRBJ1-5; D not certain. The CDR3 consists of 13 residues. Germline V gene sequence: CDR1 MNHEY, CDR2 SMNVEV (reference sequence). V lost 2 bases and J lost 10, with 12 bases in between. CDR3 protein: CASSLGVNSPQHF. The CDR3 coding sequence is TGTGCCAGCAGTTTAGGGGTTAACAGCCCCCAGCATTTT.

The chain links TRBV19 to TRBJ1-1; no definite D call. Germline CDR1 reads LNHDA; CDR2 reads SQIVND (reference sequence). The V gene lost 3 bases and the J gene lost 0 bases, with 8 bases spanning the gap. There are 14 residues in the CDR3. This CDR3 is CASSIGQMNTEAFF. The CDR3 nucleotides are TGTGCCAGTAGTATCGGCCAGATGAACACTGAAGCTTTCTTT.

The rearrangement links TRBV6-5 to TRBJ2-7; 7 nucleotides match TRBD2. V shed 5 bases and J 4 bases; nucleotides not matched to a gene: 8. CDR1 and CDR2 (germline): MNHEY, SVGAGI. This CDR3 is 14 amino acids long. CDR3 nucleotides: TGTGCCAGCAGTCCGAGCGGGGAACTTTACGAGCAGTACTTC. Translating gives CASSPSGELYEQYF.

On this clone: One end of the junction is discordant with germline, which a read error may explain. CDR3 protein: CASSLVSGAENTF. The CDR3 DNA reads TGTGCCAGCAGCTTAGTATCAGGGGCGGAAAACACTTTT. This chain connects TRBV11-3 to TRBJ2-3, with D tentatively TRBD1 (6 bases). The CDR3 has 13 amino acids. Germline V lookup: CDR1 SGHNT, CDR2 YENEEA.

The V call is TRBV7-9, the J call TRBJ2-7; 11 bases are shared with TRBD1. Germline V lookup: CDR1 SEHNR, CDR2 FQNEAQ (reference sequence). With V trimmed by 5 bases and J by 3 bases, 6 bases remained unmatched. There are 15 residues in the CDR3. CDR3 amino acids: CASSHGQGANYEQYF. CDR3 nucleotides: TGTGCCAGCAGCCACGGACAGGGGGCTAACTACGAGCAGTACTTC.

The V call is TRBV21-1, the J call TRBJ1-5. TRBV21-1 is tagged as a pseudogene. This CDR3 spans 13 amino acids. CDR3 nucleotide sequence: TGTGCCAGCACGAGCCCACCAGATCAGCCCCAGCATTTT. It specifies CASTSPPDQPQHF.

This chain joins TRBV28 and TRBJ1-1, with 10 bases fitting TRBD1. The V gene end was trimmed by 5 bases and the J gene end by 1 base; junction bases not matched to a gene: 16. CDR3 length equals 19 residues. Germline lookup yields CDR1 MDHEN and CDR2 SYDVKM. The CDR3 region has the DNA TGTGCCAGCAGTCCCCCCGGACAGGGGGTTACTTTCGGGAACACTGAAGCTTTCTTT. It yields the protein CASSPPGQGVTFGNTEAFF.

The rearrangement joins TRBV5-1 to TRBJ2-1; 8 nucleotides match TRBD2. V gave up 7 bases and J gave up 7 bases; unmatched junction bases: 13. This CDR3 comprises 15 residues. CDR1 SGHRS and CDR2 YFSETQ come from the germline V gene. The CDR3 region has the DNA TGCGCCAGCGGCAAACTAGCGGCCGGTCGGAATGAGCAGTTCTTC. As protein: CASGKLAAGRNEQFF.

The V and J genes are TRBV7-2 and TRBJ2-1; possibly TRBD2 for D (5 bases). Germline V gene data show CDR1 as SGHTA and CDR2 as FQGNSA. The CDR3 runs to 14 residues. The ends were cut back, 5 bases at V and 8 bases at J, with 16 bases in the middle. The CDR3 region has the DNA TGTGCCAGCAGCAGAGGGTGGCGGATGGATGAGCAGTTCTTC. Protein: CASSRGWRMDEQFF.

V is TRBV27 and J is TRBJ1-1; D uncertain. Germline CDR1 is MNHEY and CDR2 is SMNVEV (reference sequence). CDR3 length: 13 residues. Trimming shortened V by 3 bases and J by 2 bases, and 7 bases separated the two germline ends. The CDR3 DNA sequence: TGTGCCAGCAGTTTTCAGATCAACACTGAAGCTTTCTTT. Its protein is CASSFQINTEAFF.

The chain joins TRBV7-2 to TRBJ2-7; the match to TRBD1 covers 10 bases. This CDR3 is 17 amino acids long. With V trimmed by 2 bases and J by 5 bases, 12 bases remained unmatched. CDR1 and CDR2 (germline): SGHTA, FQGNSA. CDR3 sequence: CASSLKVLGTGENEQYF. The CDR3 DNA is TGTGCCAGCAGCTTAAAGGTTTTAGGGACAGGGGAAAACGAGCAGTACTTC. Full variable domain (remainder filled in from reference TRBV7-2 and TRBJ2-7): GAGVSQSPSNKVTEKGKDVELRCDPISGHTALYWYRQSLGQGLEFLIYFQGNSAPDKSGLPSDRFSAERTGGSVSTLTIQRTQQEDSAVYLCASSLKVLGTGENEQYFGPGTRLTVT.

This clone was seen just once. Here the CDR3 DNA reads TGTGCCAGCAGCCTCCGGGGTGCCCTGAACACCGGGGAGCTGTTTTTT. Amino acid sequence: CASSLRGALNTGELFF. This chain joins TRBV7-9 and TRBJ2-2; TRBD2 might be the D (5 bases). This CDR3 has 16 residues. Per germline, CDR1 SEHNR and CDR2 FQNEAQ (reference sequence). Trimming took 5 bases from V and 1 from J, leaving 14 bases between them.

The rearrangement uses TRBV4-3 and TRBJ2-2; D is undetermined. This CDR3 has 16 residues. Germline values: CDR1 LGHNA, CDR2 YSLEER. V dropped 0 bases and J dropped 1 base, with 9 bases sitting between them. In DNA, the CDR3 is TGCGCCAGCAGCCAAGATCGCTCGTGGAACACCGGGGAGCTGTTTTTT. Its translation: CASSQDRSWNTGELFF.

V and J are TRBV28 and TRBJ1-1, with D possibly TRBD1 on 5 matching bases. The CDR3 length is 14 residues. The V and J ends lost 4 bases and 0 bases respectively, with 9 bases between them. CDR1 and CDR2 from the germline V gene are MDHEN and SYDVKM. The CDR3 reads CASSWGRVNTEAFF. In DNA, the CDR3 is TGTGCCAGCAGTTGGGGACGGGTGAACACTGAAGCTTTCTTT.

The V and J genes are TRBV30 and TRBJ1-4; D gene uncertain. The CDR3 consists of 14 residues. The V gene lost 2 bases and the J gene lost 6 bases, with 13 bases spanning the gap. The germline CDR1 and CDR2 sequences are GTSNPN and SVGIG (reference sequence). The CDR3 region is CAWSSLGRDEKLFF. CDR3 nucleotides: TGTGCCTGGAGTTCGCTGGGTCGCGATGAAAAACTGTTTTTT.

This chain connects TRBV29-1 to TRBJ2-7; 8 bases fit TRBD1. Germline trimming cut 0 bases from V and 0 bases from J; bases unmatched to any gene: 4. The CDR3 spans 15 residues. Germline V CDR1 and CDR2: SQVTM, ANQGSEA. The CDR3 sequence is CSVEDWTGSSYEQYF. CDR3 in DNA: TGCAGCGTTGAAGATTGGACAGGGAGCTCCTACGAGCAGTACTTC.

The chain uses TRBV27 and TRBJ1-2; D is perhaps TRBD1 (6 bases). CDR1 is MNHEY and CDR2 is SMNVEV in the germline V gene (reference sequence). Deletions cut 0 bases from V and 4 bases from J, with 15 bases between. This CDR3 contains 16 residues. Here the CDR3 reads CASSLSRTGKVYGYTF. CDR3 nucleotide sequence: TGTGCCAGCAGTTTATCGAGAACAGGGAAAGTCTATGGCTACACCTTC.